This paragraph reports one T cell receptor beta chain. Antigen specificity is unknown. The data are from a study of CD8 T cells in Susac syndrome. The wider study: At the time their blood was drawn, patients with Susac syndrome were either therapy-naive, on corticosteroids (with some of them also receiving intravenous immunoglobulin), or on intravenous immunoglobulin alone. Points from the study as a whole: The CD4+ T cell repertoires in Susac syndrome were not clonally expanded.

High-throughput TCR beta sequencing covered peripheral CD8+ and CD4+ T cells. A quantity of about 0.5 to 1 ug RNA underwent reverse transcription using random hexamers. The method of amplification for TCR beta CDR3 was immunoSEQ multiplex PCR, covering 54 Vbeta and 13 Jbeta. Using its own MiXCR run on the immunoSEQ multiplex PCR reads, TCRdb lists one record per CDR3 protein. Among approximately 150,000 distinct CDR3 sequences listed, approximately 96% were seen once. V gave up 3 bases and J gave up 8 bases, with 7 bases separating them. This CDR3 region has 12 residues. The specimen was CD4+ T cells from PBMCs. The receptor comes from a human donor with Susac syndrome. The chain employs TRBV12-3 or TRBV12-4 and TRBJ2-2; D is uncertain. CDR3 in DNA: TGTGCCAGCAGTTTTAGTGTAGGGGAGCTGTTTTTT. Encoded protein: CASSFSVGELFF.